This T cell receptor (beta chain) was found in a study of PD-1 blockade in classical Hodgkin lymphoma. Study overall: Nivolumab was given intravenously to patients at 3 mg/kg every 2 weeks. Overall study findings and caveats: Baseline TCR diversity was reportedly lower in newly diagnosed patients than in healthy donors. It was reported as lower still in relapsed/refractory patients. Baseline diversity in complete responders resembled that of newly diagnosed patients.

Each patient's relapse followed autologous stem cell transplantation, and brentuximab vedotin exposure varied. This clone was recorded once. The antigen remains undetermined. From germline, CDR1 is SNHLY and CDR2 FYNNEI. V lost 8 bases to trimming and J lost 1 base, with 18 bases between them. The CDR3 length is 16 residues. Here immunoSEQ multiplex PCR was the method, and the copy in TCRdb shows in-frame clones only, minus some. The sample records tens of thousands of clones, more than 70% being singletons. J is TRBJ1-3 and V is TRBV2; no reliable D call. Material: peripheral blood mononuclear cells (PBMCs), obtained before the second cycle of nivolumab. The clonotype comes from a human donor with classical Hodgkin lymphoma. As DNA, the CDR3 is TGTGCCAGCTTTCGGGGAAGGGCCTCTTCTGGAAACACCATATATTTT. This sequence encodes CASFRGRASSGNTIYF.